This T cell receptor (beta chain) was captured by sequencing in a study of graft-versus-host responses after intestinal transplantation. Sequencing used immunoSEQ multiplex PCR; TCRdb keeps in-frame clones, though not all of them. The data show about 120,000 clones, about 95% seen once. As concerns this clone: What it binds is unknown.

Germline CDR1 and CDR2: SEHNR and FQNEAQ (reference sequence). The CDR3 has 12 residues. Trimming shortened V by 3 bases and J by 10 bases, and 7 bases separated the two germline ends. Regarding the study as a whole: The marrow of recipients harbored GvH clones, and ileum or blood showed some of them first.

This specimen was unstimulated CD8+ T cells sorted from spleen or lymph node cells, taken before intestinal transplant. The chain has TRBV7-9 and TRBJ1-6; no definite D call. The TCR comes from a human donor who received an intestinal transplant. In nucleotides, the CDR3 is TGTGCCAGCAGCTTCGTTGGGTCACCCCTCCACTTT. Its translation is CASSFVGSPLHF. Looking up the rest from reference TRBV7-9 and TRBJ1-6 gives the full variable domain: DTGVSQNPRHKITKRGQNVTFRCDPISEHNRLYWYRQTLGQGPEFLTYFQNEAQLEKSRLLSDRFSAERPKGSFSTLEIQRTEQGDSAMYLCASSFVGSPLHFGNGTRLTVT.